One sample yielded the 22 T cell receptor beta chains listed below, sequenced in a study of T cell changes during pregnancy in multiple sclerosis. Data came from immunoSEQ multiplex PCR; TCRdb stores just in-frame clones and leaves some out. The repertoire has 54,000 or so clones, around 93% of them found once; the top ten carry approximately 0.35%. The material sequenced was CD4+ T cells from peripheral blood mononuclear cells, taken before pregnancy. Receptors were obtained from a female donor with multiple sclerosis, enrolled in a pregnancy study.

The V and J genes are TRBV19 and TRBJ1-1; 7 bases are a match to TRBD1. Germline-derived CDR1 and CDR2 are LNHDA and SQIVND (reference sequence). J gave up 4 bases and V 2 bases, and 4 bases lay outside the gene matches. The CDR3 is made up of 14 amino acids. The CDR3 spells CASSITGAVTEAFF. The CDR3 nucleotides are TGTGCCAGTAGTATAACAGGGGCAGTCACTGAAGCTTTCTTT.

This clone appeared a single time. The rearrangement links TRBV16 to TRBJ2-7; D unresolved. The germline V and J ends were trimmed by 0 bases and 3 bases, with 18 bases remaining between them. Germline loops: CDR1 KGHSY, CDR2 FQNENV. This CDR3 is 17 amino acids long. The CDR3 reads CASSQSELGNYNYEQYF. In DNA, the CDR3 is TGTGCCAGCAGCCAATCGGAGTTGGGTAACTATAACTACGAGCAGTACTTC.

The chain carries TRBV4-2 and TRBJ2-3, with 8 bases identical to TRBD2. With 4 bases clipped from V and 1 base from J, the junction kept 4 bases outside the gene matches. CDR1 is LGHNA and CDR2 is YNFKEQ in the germline V gene. This CDR3 contains 15 residues. The CDR3: CASSLSGAGTDTQYF. Here the CDR3 DNA reads TGTGCCAGCAGCCTTAGCGGGGCGGGCACAGATACGCAGTATTTT.

This rearrangement joins TRBV25-1 to TRBJ1-2, with D hard to call. V gave up 3 bases and J gave up 8 bases, with 10 bases separating them. Germline CDR1 reads MGHDK; CDR2 reads SYGVNS. The CDR3 is made up of 12 amino acids. The CDR3 DNA reads as TGTGCCAGCAGTGATTGGGCGATCGGCTACACCTTC. Protein: CASSDWAIGYTF.

The chain links TRBV5-6 to TRBJ2-5; 10 nucleotides line up with TRBD2. The CDR3 covers 13 residues. With 3 bases clipped from V and 5 bases from J, the junction kept 1 base outside the gene matches. The germline CDR1 and CDR2 sequences are SGHDT and YYEEEE. The CDR3 protein is CASSSGLAETQYF. CDR3 nucleotide sequence: TGTGCCAGCAGCTCGGGACTAGCGGAGACCCAGTACTTC.

This chain connects TRBV5-1 to TRBJ2-5; D gene ambiguous. V was shortened by 1 base and J by 2 bases, with 9 bases between the two germline ends. Germline loops: CDR1 SGHRS, CDR2 YFSETQ. The CDR3 loop spans 14 amino acids. The CDR3 spells CASSLNLQQETQYF. In DNA, the CDR3 is TGCGCCAGCAGCTTGAACCTGCAGCAAGAGACCCAGTACTTC.

The gene calls are TRBV18 and TRBJ2-4; no definite D call. V lost 2 bases and J lost 5, with 7 bases in between. The germline gives CDR1 KGHSH, CDR2 LQKENI. CDR3 length equals 13 residues. CDR3 loop: CASSPIPENIQYF. In DNA, the CDR3 is TGTGCCAGCTCACCAATCCCAGAAAACATTCAGTACTTC. The full variable domain, rest sourced from reference TRBV18 and TRBJ2-4, is NAGVMQNPRHLVRRRGQEARLRCSPMKGHSHVYWYRQLPEEGLKFMVYLQKENIIDESGMPKERFSAEFPKEGPSILRIQQVVRGDSAAYFCASSPIPENIQYFGAGTRLSVL.

For the CDR3, the DNA is TGTGCCAGCAGCTCGGGACTAGCGGGAGGGCCCTACTACAATGAGCAGTTCTTC. Amino acids: CASSSGLAGGPYYNEQFF. The J gene is TRBJ2-1, the V gene TRBV11-2, with 16 positions matching TRBD2. Trimming cost V 4 bases and J 3 bases; bases outside gene matches: 6. Germline CDR1 reads SGHAT; CDR2 reads FQNNGV. CDR3 size: 18 residues.

The CDR3 loop is CASSFGGGHAGELFF. The CDR3 DNA reads as TGTGCCAGCAGCTTCGGGGGAGGGCACGCCGGGGAGCTGTTTTTT. V is TRBV7-2 and J is TRBJ2-2; 7 positions match TRBD2. J gave up 6 bases and V 3 bases, and 7 bases lay outside the gene matches. The length of the CDR3 is 15 residues. CDR1 and CDR2 from the germline V gene are SGHTA and FQGNSA.

This rearrangement joins TRBV6-6 to TRBJ2-3, with a possible D match to TRBD2 (5 bases). V was clipped by 0 bases and J by 4 bases, with 11 bases between them. The CDR3 has 15 amino acids. Germline V gives CDR1 MNHNY, CDR2 SVGAGI (reference sequence). The CDR3 DNA reads as TGTGCCAGCAGTTACTCGGGAGTCGGGTCAGATACGCAGTATTTT. This translates into CASSYSGVGSDTQYF.

This clone was recorded once. This chain connects TRBV7-2 to TRBJ2-1, with D perhaps TRBD2 (5 bases). This CDR3 is built from 15 residues. V lost 5 bases, J lost 2 bases, and 13 bases lay in between. Germline lookup yields CDR1 SGHTA and CDR2 FQGNSA. The CDR3 DNA is TGTGCCAGCAGCAGGACTGTCCGGGCCTACAATGAGCAGTTCTTC. Amino acid sequence: CASSRTVRAYNEQFF. Variable domain in full (rest from reference TRBV7-2 and TRBJ2-1): GAGVSQSPSNKVTEKGKDVELRCDPISGHTALYWYRQSLGQGLEFLIYFQGNSAPDKSGLPSDRFSAERTGGSVSTLTIQRTQQEDSAVYLCASSRTVRAYNEQFFGPGTRLTVL.

This clone was counted a few times. The rearrangement joins TRBV2 to TRBJ2-3, with no clear D. The CDR3 is made up of 15 amino acids. Germline V CDR1 and CDR2: SNHLY, FYNNEI. V lost 6 bases to trimming and J lost 2 bases, with 15 bases between them. CDR3 nucleotides: TGTGCCAGCAGAGAATACTCTTCTCTCACAGATACGCAGTATTTT. It is translated as CASREYSSLTDTQYF.

The chain has TRBV5-8 and TRBJ2-5, with D unresolved. V was shortened by 4 bases and J by 1 base, with 11 bases between the two germline ends. The CDR3 length is 14 residues. Germline CDR1 reads SGHTS; CDR2 reads YDEGEE. Here the CDR3 reads CASSPYRSQETQYF. The CDR3 DNA is TGTGCCAGCAGCCCCTACAGATCCCAAGAGACCCAGTACTTC.

This chain joins TRBV10-3 and TRBJ1-1; no definite D call. Germline CDR1 reads ENHRY; CDR2 reads SYGVKD. The CDR3 has 13 residues. Trimming pared 2 bases from V and 0 bases from J, leaving 4 bases between. Here the CDR3 DNA reads TGTGCCATCAGTGAGGACTTGAACACTGAAGCTTTCTTT. Translation: CAISEDLNTEAFF.

Comment on this clone: One junction end does not reproduce the germline sequence, and a read error may be involved. The chain is built from TRBV14 and TRBJ2-7; no clear D gene. CDR1 and CDR2 (germline): SGHDN, FVKESK. CDR3 length: 13 residues. The CDR3 coding sequence is TGTGCCAGCAGCCAAGTCCCGGGTGGTGGTTTTTTCTTC. Amino acids: CASSQVPGGGFFF. Full variable domain (remainder filled in from reference TRBV14 and TRBJ2-7): EAGVTQFPSHSVIEKGQTVTLRCDPISGHDNLYWYRRVMGKEIKFLLHFVKESKQDESGMPNNRFLAERTGGTYSTLKVQPAELEDSGVYFCASSQVPGGGFFFGPGTRLTVT.

The chain has TRBV10-3 and TRBJ2-7, with 8 bases matching TRBD1. Germline assignment: CDR1 ENHRY and CDR2 SYGVKD. CDR3 length: 14 amino acids. The V and J ends lost 8 bases and 0 bases, in that order; junction bases with no gene match: 6. CDR3 in amino acids: CAIGTGDVSYEQYF. The CDR3 coding sequence is TGTGCCATCGGGACAGGCGACGTCTCCTACGAGCAGTACTTC.

The chain recombines TRBV28 with TRBJ1-5; tentative D call: TRBD1 (6 bases). V lost 7 bases to trimming and J lost 3 bases, with 16 bases between them. Germline V gene sequence: CDR1 MDHEN, CDR2 SYDVKM. This CDR3 comprises 15 residues. The chain's CDR3 is CASTPGGSYNQPQHF. CDR3 coding DNA: TGTGCCAGCACCCCGGGGGGCAGTTACAATCAGCCCCAGCATTTT.

The chain employs TRBV6-6 and TRBJ1-5; D may be TRBD1 (6 bases). The V and J ends lost 10 bases and 0 bases respectively, with 16 bases between them. CDR1 and CDR2 (germline): MNHNY, SVGAGI (reference sequence). This CDR3 region has 15 residues. DNA of the CDR3: TGTGCCACCCACAGGACAGACTATAGCAATCAGCCCCAGCATTTT. It codes for CATHRTDYSNQPQHF.

The chain uses TRBV9 and TRBJ1-1; tentatively, D is TRBD1 (6 bases). Germline V gives CDR1 SGDLS, CDR2 YYNGEE. V dropped 0 bases and J dropped 1 base, with 7 bases sitting between them. The CDR3 has 14 amino acids. The CDR3 DNA sequence: TGTGCCAGCAGCGTAGGACAGGCGAACACTGAAGCTTTCTTT. It codes for CASSVGQANTEAFF. The whole variable domain, remainder taken from reference TRBV9 and TRBJ1-1, is DSGVTQTPKHLITATGQRVTLRCSPRSGDLSVYWYQQSLDQGLQFLIQYYNGEERAKGNILERFSAQQFPDLHSELNLSSLELGDSALYFCASSVGQANTEAFFGQGTRLTVV.

The chain carries TRBV4-3 and TRBJ1-2, with 7 bases matching TRBD1. V trimming: 1 base; J trimming: 6 bases; junction bases outside the gene matches: 8. The germline V gene encodes CDR1 LGHNA and CDR2 YSLEER. The CDR3 sequence is 15 residues long. For the CDR3, the DNA is TGCGCCAGCAGCCAAGTCGGGGCCAGGGGGAATGGCTACACCTTC. Its protein product is CASSQVGARGNGYTF.

Here the CDR3 reads CASSLGLAGYNEQFF. In DNA, the CDR3 is TGTGCCAGCAGCTTAGGTCTAGCGGGTTACAATGAGCAGTTCTTC. The rearrangement joins TRBV7-6 to TRBJ2-1; 8 bases align to TRBD2. Germline assignment: CDR1 SGHVS and CDR2 FNYEAQ. The junction had 3 bases not matched to a gene; V was cut back by 1 base and J by 4 bases. CDR3 size: 15 residues.

The V call is TRBV7-2, the J call TRBJ2-3; 14 nucleotides agree with TRBD2. Trimming at V came to 4 bases and at J to 3 bases, leaving 3 bases not matched to a gene. This CDR3 spans 16 amino acids. CDR1 and CDR2 (germline): SGHTA, FQGNSA. In nucleotides, the CDR3 is TGTGCCAGCAGCTCGGGACTAGCGGGAGTAACAGATACGCAGTATTTT. This sequence encodes CASSSGLAGVTDTQYF.